The 20 T cell receptor beta chains given below trace back to one sample, sequenced in a study of CD8 T cells in Susac syndrome. A quantity of roughly 0.5 to 1 ug RNA underwent reverse transcription using random hexamers. Each CDR3 protein gets one entry after TCRdb re-called the immunoSEQ multiplex PCR reads with MiXCR. The sample yields hundreds of thousands of distinct CDR3 sequences, around 83% seen once. The sequencing input was CD8+ T cells from PBMCs. The receptor set was obtained from a human donor with multiple sclerosis.

This chain connects TRBV4-1 to TRBJ1-1, with a possible D match to TRBD1 (5 bases). CDR3 length: 13 residues. V lost 1 base, J lost 6 bases, and 9 bases lay in between. Looked up from germline, CDR1 is MGHRA and CDR2 is YSYEKL. The CDR3 region is CASSQAAGSEAFF. CDR3 DNA: TGCGCCAGCAGCCAAGCTGCAGGGTCTGAAGCTTTCTTT.

Details on this clonotype: An end of the junction does not agree with germline; a read error may underlie this. The rearrangement joins TRBV28 to TRBJ2-7; no reliable D call. In germline, CDR1 is MDHEN, CDR2 SYDVKM. CDR3 length: 15 residues. The CDR3 coding sequence is TGTGCCAGCAGTTCTGAGACAACGTTCTCCTACGGGCAGTACTTC. This sequence encodes CASSSETTFSYGQYF.

This clonotype appeared once. The chain uses TRBV30 and TRBJ2-1, with 9 bases aligning to TRBD1. Per the germline V gene, CDR1 is GTSNPN and CDR2 is SVGIG (reference sequence). The V segment lost 2 bases and the J segment 9 bases; nucleotides outside the gene matches: 11. The CDR3 sequence is 15 residues long. The CDR3 is CAWSPSDRGLSEQFF. The DNA for the CDR3 is TGTGCCTGGAGTCCCTCGGACAGGGGCTTGTCTGAGCAGTTCTTC. Using reference TRBV30 and TRBJ2-1 for the parts outside the CDR3, the full variable domain is SQTIHQWPATLVQPVGSPLSLECTVEGTSNPNLYWYRQAAGRGLQLLFYSVGIGQISSEVPQNLSASRPQDRQFILSSKKLLLSDSGFYLCAWSPSDRGLSEQFFGPGTRLTVL.

The gene calls are TRBV11-2 and TRBJ2-7; possibly TRBD1 or TRBD2 for D (6 bases each). The V and J ends lost 4 bases and 0 bases respectively, with 13 bases between them. Germline V CDR1 and CDR2: SGHAT, FQNNGV. The CDR3 is 15 amino acids. CDR3 protein: CASSWGLASSYEQYF. Written as DNA, the CDR3 is TGTGCCAGCAGCTGGGGGCTAGCGAGCTCCTACGAGCAGTACTTC.

This chain's CDR3 is CATSGGGRAFGTDTQYF. CDR3 nucleotide sequence: TGTGCCACCAGCGGGGGGGGGCGGGCCTTTGGCACAGATACGCAGTATTTT. The V call is TRBV15, the J call TRBJ2-3, with TRBD2 as a possible D gene (7 bases). The germline V gene has CDR1 LNHNV and CDR2 YYDKDF (reference sequence). Trimming cost V 5 bases and J 1 base, with 19 bases left between them. The CDR3 is 17 amino acids.

The chain links TRBV5-4 to TRBJ2-1; D is possibly TRBD2 (5 bases). V lost 9 bases to trimming and J lost 4 bases, with 8 bases between them. The germline CDR1 and CDR2 sequences are SGHNT and YYREEE (reference sequence). The CDR3 extends over 11 amino acids. The CDR3 is CATLAYNEQFF. Written as DNA, the CDR3 is TGTGCCACTCTAGCTTACAATGAGCAGTTCTTC.

This clonotype was seen only once. V is TRBV11-2 and J is TRBJ2-1, with a possible D match to TRBD1 (5 bases). V lost 2 bases and J 3 bases, leaving 17 bases between the germline ends. The CDR3 consists of 17 residues. Germline-derived CDR1 and CDR2 are SGHAT and FQNNGV. CDR3 in DNA: TGTGCCAGCAGCTTACCAGAGACACAGGAAAACTACAATGAGCAGTTCTTC. It yields the protein CASSLPETQENYNEQFF.

The genes are TRBV24-1 and TRBJ2-5; D unclear. Trimming removed 1 base at V and 5 bases at J, with 10 bases between. Germline V lookup: CDR1 KGHDR, CDR2 SFDVKD. The CDR3 contains 14 residues. CDR3 nucleotides: TGTGCCACCAGTGATTTTGAGGCCGCGGAGACCCAGTACTTC. Residues: CATSDFEAAETQYF.

The J gene is TRBJ1-2, the V gene TRBV27; TRBD1 aligns across 7 bases. The V and J ends lost 5 bases and 5 bases, in that order; junction bases with no gene match: 8. This CDR3 comprises 14 residues. The germline V gene encodes CDR1 MNHEY and CDR2 SMNVEV (reference sequence). The chain's CDR3 is CASSPGTAFYGYTF. CDR3 coding DNA: TGTGCCAGCAGTCCCGGGACAGCTTTTTATGGCTACACCTTC.

This rearrangement joins TRBV27 to TRBJ2-7; the D call may be TRBD1 or TRBD2 (5 bases each). CDR3 length: 15 amino acids. The germline CDR1 and CDR2 sequences are MNHEY and SMNVEV (reference sequence). The V end lost 2 bases, the J end lost 1 base, and 12 bases lay between the germline ends. The CDR3 bases are TGTGCCAGCAGTTTAGGGCCAGGGAGTTCCTACGAGCAGTACTTC. Protein: CASSLGPGSSYEQYF.

The J gene is TRBJ2-7, the V gene TRBV29-1; no clear D gene. Germline-derived CDR1 and CDR2 are SQVTM and ANQGSEA. V dropped 4 bases and J dropped 0 bases, with 16 bases sitting between them. This CDR3 has 15 amino acids. The CDR3 is CSVVGPLGDSYEQYF. The CDR3 DNA is TGCAGCGTTGTGGGCCCTTTGGGCGACTCCTACGAGCAGTACTTC.

The V call is TRBV5-1, the J call TRBJ2-3; 15 nucleotides agree with TRBD2. Germline loops: CDR1 SGHRS, CDR2 YFSETQ. The CDR3 spans 17 residues. V was pared by 7 bases and J by 2 bases, with 8 bases of the junction left unmatched. The CDR3 DNA sequence: TGCGCCAGCCGAGAAGGGACTAGCGGGAGGATCACAGATACGCAGTATTTT. Protein product: CASREGTSGRITDTQYF.

This clonotype appeared a single time. V gene TRBV28 combines with J gene TRBJ2-5; unclear D gene. V was trimmed by 10 bases and J by 5 bases, leaving 8 bases between them. This CDR3 has 10 amino acids. CDR1 and CDR2 (germline): MDHEN, SYDVKM. The CDR3 region is CATHGETQYF. CDR3 bases: TGTGCCACTCACGGGGAGACCCAGTACTTC.

The rearrangement uses TRBV7-9 and TRBJ1-2; no definite D call. The V end lost 0 bases, the J end lost 9 bases, and 11 bases lay between the germline ends. Germline CDR1 is SEHNR and CDR2 is FQNEAQ (reference sequence). The CDR3 totals 13 residues. This CDR3 is CASSLAPRERYTF. In DNA, the CDR3 is TGTGCCAGCAGCTTAGCCCCCCGGGAGCGCTACACCTTC.

This clonotype was seen more than once but under ten times. The chain uses TRBV27 and TRBJ2-7; the match to TRBD1 covers 8 bases. The germline V gene encodes CDR1 MNHEY and CDR2 SMNVEV (reference sequence). The CDR3 extends over 14 amino acids. The V and J ends lost 5 bases and 3 bases, in that order; junction bases with no gene match: 6. CDR3 sequence (DNA): TGTGCCAGCAGTCCCCCGGGACAGGTCTACGAGCAGTACTTC. Protein sequence: CASSPPGQVYEQYF.

V gene TRBV9 combines with J gene TRBJ2-1; TRBD1 or TRBD2 may be the D gene (5 bases each). Trimming left V 3 bases short and J 4 bases short, with 8 bases between. The CDR3 consists of 13 residues. Germline V gives CDR1 SGDLS, CDR2 YYNGEE. DNA for the CDR3: TGTGCCAGCAGCGGGGACCAATACAATGAGCAGTTCTTC. It specifies CASSGDQYNEQFF.

The chain recombines TRBV20-1 with TRBJ2-7; 9 bases agree with TRBD2. This CDR3 is 17 amino acids long. Looked up from germline, CDR1 is DFQATT and CDR2 is SNEGSKA (reference sequence). Trimming took 2 bases from V and 4 from J; bases not matched to a gene: 15. CDR3: CSARKTIAGEGAYEQYF. The CDR3, as DNA: TGCAGTGCTAGAAAAACTATAGCGGGAGAGGGAGCGTACGAGCAGTACTTC.

The chain combines TRBV30 with TRBJ2-1, with a possible D match to TRBD2 (5 bases). The CDR3 runs to 15 residues. V was trimmed by 1 base and J by 4 bases, leaving 14 bases between them. Germline V lookup: CDR1 GTSNPN, CDR2 SVGIG (reference sequence). The CDR3 region has the DNA TGTGCCTGGAGTGCCTTGCCTAGCCCGTACAATGAGCAGTTCTTC. As protein: CAWSALPSPYNEQFF. Combining the CDR3 with reference TRBV30 and TRBJ2-1 gives the whole variable domain SQTIHQWPATLVQPVGSPLSLECTVEGTSNPNLYWYRQAAGRGLQLLFYSVGIGQISSEVPQNLSASRPQDRQFILSSKKLLLSDSGFYLCAWSALPSPYNEQFFGPGTRLTVL.

The rearrangement joins TRBV28 to TRBJ2-1; D is uncertain. Looked up from germline, CDR1 is MDHEN and CDR2 is SYDVKM. CDR3 size: 11 residues. The germline V and J ends were trimmed by 2 bases and 9 bases, with 5 bases remaining between them. CDR3 loop: CASSLMGEQFF. In DNA form, the CDR3 reads TGTGCCAGCAGTTTAATGGGTGAGCAGTTCTTC.

The chain couples TRBV20-1 to TRBJ2-7; a possible D gene is TRBD2 (6 bases). The CDR3 consists of 13 residues. The ends were cut back, 0 bases at V and 3 bases at J, with 9 bases in the middle. CDR1 and CDR2 (germline): DFQATT, SNEGSKA (reference sequence). The CDR3 nucleotides read TGCAGTGCTAGAGAGGGGGGTGGCTACGAGCAGTACTTC. This translates into CSAREGGGYEQYF.